This TCR beta chain was identified during a study of monozygotic twins with inflammatory bowel disease. Study results and limitations: Concordant and discordant twins showed no difference in repertoire similarity, possibly from limited power.

This CDR3 is built from 15 residues. Germline CDR1 MNHNS, CDR2 SASEGT. About this clonotype itself: What it binds is not known.

TCRdb re-called the 5' RACE reads; one entry per CDR3 protein, DNA not given. The sample table sets out 400,000 to 500,000 distinct CDR3 sequences. Specimen: blood. The chain links TRBV6-1 to TRBJ2-5. The receptor's source is a human donor with ulcerative colitis or Crohn's disease, or a healthy co-twin of an affected twin (not recorded which). This CDR3 is CASSEDVGLGETQYF.